What follows are 2 T cell receptor beta chains derived from one specimen sequenced in a study of sequential checkpoint blockade in melanoma. Treatment here: randomized to nivolumab then ipilimumab (arm A) or the reverse (arm B). Profiling relied on immunoSEQ multiplex PCR, and the TCRdb table lists in-frame clones only, not all of them. The table has some 17,000 clones, approximately 70% seen once. The sample in question was CD8+ T cells sorted from blood (inferred from file names), obtained from a patient given nivolumab and ipilimumab in sequence. These TCRs come from a human donor with melanoma.

This clone appeared once. This chain links TRBV27 with TRBJ2-1; D possibly corresponds to TRBD1 (6 bases). Germline V lookup: CDR1 MNHEY, CDR2 SMNVEV (reference sequence). This CDR3 is 12 amino acids long. The CDR3 sequence is CAAGGRYNEQFF. DNA of the CDR3: TGTGCAGCTGGGGGCCGCTACAATGAGCAGTTCTTC.

V usage is TRBV13 and J usage is TRBJ1-1; D is unresolved. The CDR3 sequence is 17 residues long. Trimming took 2 bases from V and 3 from J, leaving 19 bases between them. Germline V gene sequence: CDR1 PRHDT, CDR2 FYEKMQ (reference sequence). DNA of the CDR3: TGTGCCAGCAGCTTAAGCCTGGGAGGTGATAGGGACACTGAAGCTTTCTTT. Protein: CASSLSLGGDRDTEAFF.